This T cell receptor beta chain emerged from a study of Ad26.COV2.S vaccination and SARS-CoV-2 variants (TCRdb year 2021). Looking at the study overall: Donors in the vaccine arm were drawn from COV1001, a multicentre, randomized, double-blind, placebo-controlled phase I-IIa trial testing Ad26.COV2.S in healthy adults. The TCR-sequenced set comprised approximately 32 samples: some 20 Ad26.COV2.S vaccine recipients, 5 placebo recipients and 8 SARS-CoV-2 convalescent individuals. Blinding of investigators to trial group allocation was maintained during experiments and outcome assessment. TCRbeta repertoire sequencing was used to assess the specificity and breadth of SARS-CoV-2-reactive T cell receptors after Ad26.COV2.S vaccination. Ad26.COV2.S was given intramuscularly at 5x10^10 or 1x10^11 viral particles, as a single shot or as two shots 56 days apart. Trial participants were randomized into five groups of five, in which low-dose or high-dose Ad26.COV2.S was given once or twice, or placebo was given on both occasions.

Reading the label with the study, this specimen's treatment or condition is: roughly 18 received Ad26.COV2.S at low or high dose, single or two shots; about 5 received placebo; per-sample allocation not given. For vaccine and placebo recipients, the sequenced repertoires came from samples collected on day 63 after the first injection. Between 29 July and 7 August 2020, Cohort 1b enrolled 25 adults aged 18-55 years at one site in Boston, USA. Ad26.COV2.S was a replication-incompetent adenovirus type 26 vector expressing a prefusion-stabilized SARS-CoV-2 spike protein from the original Wuhan strain. TCRbeta CDR3 regions were sequenced with the immunoSEQ Assay. After extraction, genomic DNA underwent amplification by bias-controlled multiplex PCR, followed by high-throughput sequencing. In the original analysis: To quantify the absolute abundance of every unique TCRbeta CDR3 region, sequences were collapsed and filtered. T cell fraction was estimated by normalizing TCRbeta template counts to usable DNA, with usable DNA measured through amplification of reference genes found in all nucleated cells. Repertoire TCRs were annotated as SARS-CoV-2-specific by exact matching of V gene, CDR3 amino acid sequence and J gene to a known reactive TCR set. The reference SARS-CoV-2 TCR set was derived from MIRA and filtered for enrichment in COVID-19-positive ImmuneCODE repertoires, a step that removed public or cross-reactive TCRs. Drawing on the MIRA antigens, annotated TCRs were analysed further at the level of specific ORF or position within ORF. Breadth was defined as the number of annotated unique rearrangements divided by the total number of unique productive rearrangements, and depth was defined as the summed frequency of the annotated unique rearrangements. Group comparisons of TCR breadth used two-sided Wilcoxon rank-sum tests. TCRdb re-hosts the immuneACCESS table, in-frame sequences only. Its copies lack some clones; in the studies checked, an unresolved V gene accounts for under half of them, and the cause for the rest is not known. V, J and clone size were drawn from that table, and D and trimming were deduced from the DNA. The sample table lists fewer than 600,000 clones, roughly nine tenths of them with a count of one. Clones ranked in the top ten supply more than 1.5% of the sample.

Of note for this clone: Its antigen is currently not known. Qualities for individual bases were not recorded, and no much larger clone is one base off.

The cysteine opens and the phenylalanine closes a CDR3 of 15 amino acids. The kept DNA is CDR3 alone, 45 bases in frame from the first base. V lost 2 bases and J lost 6 bases; the stretch between them is 14 bases long. CDR1 and CDR2, per the germline V gene, are KGHSH and LQKENI. Results the study describes overall, beyond this receptor: Vaccine and placebo recipients had similar non-spike TCR breadth, a finding consistent with the vaccine containing only spike. After vaccination, spike-specific CD8+ and CD4+ T cell responses were reported to show substantial breadth. According to the authors, total T cell responses may have been underestimated by the TCR breadth and depth analyses. Spike-specific TCR breadth was higher in Ad26.COV2.S recipients than in placebo recipients (P = 0.0014). The study was not powered for comparison of responses between vaccine doses or regimens.

The receptor was isolated from a person between 18 and 65 years old who received the Ad26.COV2.S COVID-19 vaccine or a placebo. The specimen comprised peripheral blood, sampled in a trial of Ad26.COV2.S vaccine versus placebo. The rearranged segments are TRBV18 and TRBJ2-1; the D element could tentatively be TRBD1 or TRBD2, as 5 bases agree for each. The CDR3 here reads CASSPIKGGGNEQFF. The DNA reads as follows: TGTGCCAGCTCACCAATTAAGGGTGGGGGCAATGAGCAGTTCTTC.